This T cell receptor (beta chain) appears in the sequencing data of a study of blood T cell repertoires in COVID-19. The data were produced by immunoSEQ multiplex PCR, yet TCRdb's version contains in-frame clones alone and is incomplete. The sample has around 97,000 clones; just under 90% are singletons. V trimming: 4 bases; J trimming: 11 bases; junction bases outside the gene matches: 9. The CDR3 consists of 13 residues. From germline, CDR1 is SGHTA and CDR2 FQGNSA. The material sequenced was peripheral blood. This clonotype was obtained from a human donor in a cohort sampled during active COVID-19. V usage is TRBV7-2 and J usage is TRBJ1-2; 8 positions agree with TRBD1. The CDR3 DNA reads TGTGCCAGCAGCTCCCAGACAGGGGTCCTTTACACCTTC. This translates into CASSSQTGVLYTF.